The present T cell receptor beta chain was sequenced within a study of identical twins. TCRdb reanalysed the 5' RACE reads using MiXCR and keeps one entry per CDR3 protein. In the table there are about 430,000 distinct CDR3 sequences, about 18% of which are singletons. Overall study findings and caveats: Analyses of zero insertions could be partly confounded by invariant MAIT and iNKT cells. High-abundance cord blood beta clonotypes had fewer insertions; memory repertoires showed none.

Many counts were recorded for this clonotype. Antigen: not known. Sequenced: naive T cells sorted from blood. This clonotype was sampled from a man in his fifties in good health.

CDR3 sequence reads: CASSPPRGGRSSYEQYF. Here the CDR3 DNA reads TGTGCCAGCAGTCCACCGCGGGGGGGGCGGTCGAGCTACGAGCAGTACTTC. V is TRBV28 and J is TRBJ2-7, with TRBD2 matching over 9 bases. The trim removed 5 bases at V and 3 bases at J, leaving 14 bases unmatched. CDR3 length: 17 amino acids. Germline V gives CDR1 MDHEN, CDR2 SYDVKM.